The 32 T cell receptor beta chains presented below share a single source sample, sequenced in a study of blood T cell repertoires in COVID-19. Libraries were prepared by immunoSEQ multiplex PCR; TCRdb keeps only in-frame clonotypes and omits some of them. The sample contains 320,000 or so clones, 75% to 90% of which appear only once. The sample was PBMCs or T cells enriched from blood (not recorded which). These receptors were collected from a woman aged 30 to 39 who had been exposed to COVID-19.

The gene calls are TRBV28 and TRBJ1-1; 8 bases map to TRBD1. The CDR3 has 15 residues. Germline V gives CDR1 MDHEN, CDR2 SYDVKM. After removal of 7 bases from V and 5 bases from J, the junction contained 12 bases not matched to a gene. CDR3 region: CASITQGARRTEAFF. The DNA of the CDR3 is TGTGCCAGCATAACTCAGGGGGCGCGGAGGACTGAAGCTTTCTTT.

This clone was seen ten or more times. This chain's CDR3 is CASSLPSGGYEQYF. As DNA, the CDR3 is TGTGCCAGCAGTTTACCCAGCGGGGGCTACGAGCAGTACTTC. This sequence joins TRBV28 and TRBJ2-7; 8 bases are shared with TRBD2. This CDR3 region has 14 residues. V lost 2 bases, J lost 3 bases, and 3 bases stayed unmatched. Germline loops: CDR1 MDHEN, CDR2 SYDVKM.

The rearrangement joins TRBV10-2 to TRBJ1-1; D call uncertain. Trimming took off 2 bases at V and 0 bases at J, with 7 bases between the two ends. This CDR3 region has 14 residues. Germline V gives CDR1 WSHSY, CDR2 SAAADI. The CDR3 here is CASSEGGMNTEAFF. The CDR3, as DNA: TGCGCCAGCAGTGAGGGAGGAATGAACACTGAAGCTTTCTTT.

The chain has TRBV12-1 and TRBJ1-3. TRBV12-1 is deemed a pseudogene. The CDR3 sequence is 17 residues long. DNA of the CDR3: TGTGCCAGCAGCTCAGGGGCGGGGGTCCTTTCTGGAAACACCATATATTTT. This codes for CASSSGAGVLSGNTIYF.

J is TRBJ2-7 and V is TRBV7-3; TRBD2 aligns across 9 bases. Germline values: CDR1 SGHTA, CDR2 FQGTGA. V gave up 2 bases and J gave up 5 bases; unmatched junction bases: 7. This CDR3 is built from 15 residues. The chain's CDR3 is CASSLGGRALHEQYF. In DNA form, the CDR3 reads TGTGCCAGCAGCTTAGGCGGGAGGGCCCTCCACGAGCAGTACTTC.

The V gene is TRBV24-1, the J gene TRBJ1-5, with D possibly matching TRBD1 (5 bases). Trimming left V 7 bases short and J 0 bases short, with 9 bases between. CDR3 length: 14 residues. Germline V gene sequence: CDR1 KGHDR, CDR2 SFDVKD. The CDR3 spells CATSAGYSNQPQHF. In DNA, the CDR3 is TGTGCCACCAGCGCAGGGTATAGCAATCAGCCCCAGCATTTT.

The chain recombines TRBV19 with TRBJ1-4; TRBD1 is a possible D gene (6 bases). Looked up from germline, CDR1 is LNHDA and CDR2 is SQIVND (reference sequence). Trimming shortened V by 5 bases and J by 2 bases, and 15 bases separated the two germline ends. CDR3 length equals 16 residues. The CDR3 is CASSPTTGFTNEKLFF. The CDR3 bases are TGTGCCAGTAGTCCCACCACAGGGTTTACTAATGAAAAACTGTTTTTT.

The chain couples TRBV28 to TRBJ1-6; 8 positions agree with TRBD1. The CDR3 covers 15 residues. Germline V gene lookup returns CDR1 MDHEN and CDR2 SYDVKM. J lost 7 bases, V lost 6 bases, and 8 bases had no gene match. The CDR3 DNA reads as TGTGCCAGCAGCCAGAGGACAGGGTGGAATTCACCCCTCCACTTT. This codes for CASSQRTGWNSPLHF.

The chain joins TRBV18 to TRBJ1-2; D not certain. The CDR3 consists of 14 residues. The ends were cut back, 3 bases at V and 7 bases at J, with 15 bases in the middle. Per germline, CDR1 KGHSH and CDR2 LQKENI. The CDR3 loop reads CASSPVGSLAGYTF. The DNA for the CDR3 is TGTGCCAGCTCACCTGTGGGCTCTTTGGCTGGCTACACCTTC.

The chain has TRBV7-9 and TRBJ2-1, with a tentative D call TRBD2 (5 bases). The CDR3 contains 15 residues. V was shortened by 3 bases and J by 3 bases, with 12 bases between the two germline ends. Per the germline V gene, CDR1 is SEHNR and CDR2 is FQNEAQ (reference sequence). CDR3 sequence (DNA): TGTGCCAGCAGCTTTCCCCCCGGGGACTACAATGAGCAGTTCTTC. Amino acids: CASSFPPGDYNEQFF.

For this clone: Additional DNA sequences in this sample encode the identical CDR3. The chain couples TRBV27 to TRBJ1-1, with TRBD1 matching 7 bases. The CDR3 is made up of 17 amino acids. Germline values: CDR1 MNHEY, CDR2 SMNVEV (reference sequence). V was pared by 6 bases and J by 1 base, with 14 bases of the junction left unmatched. The CDR3 sequence is CASRRIFLKGANTEAFF. CDR3 DNA sequence: TGTGCCAGCAGACGCATTTTCTTGAAGGGGGCGAACACTGAAGCTTTCTTT.

The CDR3, as DNA: TGTGCCAGCAGTTATCGCGAGGGAGTCGGAAACACCATATATTTT. This gives the protein CASSYREGVGNTIYF. V gene TRBV6-5 combines with J gene TRBJ1-3; D is unresolved. Germline V gives CDR1 MNHEY, CDR2 SVGAGI. Trimming shortened V by 3 bases and J by 4 bases, and 13 bases separated the two germline ends. This CDR3 is built from 15 residues.

The chain recombines TRBV7-6 with TRBJ2-1, with D possibly TRBD2 on 6 matching bases. The CDR3 length is 15 residues. Germline lookup yields CDR1 SGHVS and CDR2 FNYEAQ. V shed 5 bases and J shed 0 bases, with 11 bases lying between them. Here the CDR3 reads CASSPAGSSYNEQFF. The CDR3 DNA reads as TGTGCCAGCAGCCCTGCGGGAAGCTCCTACAATGAGCAGTTCTTC.

This chain connects TRBV9 to TRBJ1-3, with 7 bases fitting TRBD1. Trimming at V came to 3 bases and at J to 3 bases, leaving 9 bases not matched to a gene. CDR1 is SGDLS, CDR2 YYNGEE, per germline. CDR3 length: 16 residues. CDR3 sequence reads: CASSAETGDRGNTIYF. The CDR3 DNA is TGTGCCAGCAGCGCAGAAACAGGGGATCGTGGAAACACCATATATTTT.

The sample holds a few counts of this clone. This chain connects TRBV3-1 (or the pseudogene TRBV3-2) to TRBJ1-1; perhaps TRBD1 as D (6 bases). Trimming took 4 bases from V and 5 from J, leaving 8 bases between them. This CDR3 is built from 12 residues. Germline CDR1 and CDR2: LGHDT and YNNKEL (reference sequence). Here the CDR3 DNA reads TGTGCCAGCAGCCTGACAGGAACTGAAGCTTTCTTT. Translated: CASSLTGTEAFF.

The genes are TRBV19 and TRBJ1-3, with TRBD1 matching over 7 bases. Germline V lookup: CDR1 LNHDA, CDR2 SQIVND (reference sequence). Trimming at V came to 6 bases and at J to 8 bases, leaving 10 bases not matched to a gene. The length of the CDR3 is 14 residues. The DNA for the CDR3 is TGTGCCAGTAGCCCCCGACAGGGAAAGCACACCATATATTTT. It encodes CASSPRQGKHTIYF.

The chain couples TRBV11-2 to TRBJ1-4; no clear D gene. The germline V and J ends were trimmed by 3 bases and 3 bases, with 5 bases remaining between them. The CDR3 is 13 amino acids. CDR1 is SGHAT, CDR2 FQNNGV, per germline. The CDR3 DNA sequence: TGTGCCAGCAGCTTTAAATCTAATGAAAAACTGTTTTTT. It specifies CASSFKSNEKLFF.

V is TRBV27 and J is TRBJ1-5, with 9 bases matching TRBD1. J was trimmed by 4 bases and V by 5 bases; bases with no gene match: 9. The V gene's germline CDR1 is MNHEY and CDR2 SMNVEV (reference sequence). This CDR3 has 16 amino acids. The DNA for the CDR3 is TGTGCCAGCAGTGGGGGGGACAGGGAAAGGAATCAGCCCCAGCATTTT. Its protein product is CASSGGDRERNQPQHF.

The chain employs TRBV6-4 and TRBJ2-3, with a weak D call TRBD1 (6 bases). Trimming removed 6 bases from V and 2 bases from J, with 12 bases in between. The CDR3 is 14 residues long. Germline V gene data show CDR1 as MRHNA and CDR2 as SNTAGT. The CDR3 region has the DNA TGTGCCAGCAGCCCTGGACAGAACACAGATACGCAGTATTTT. It translates to CASSPGQNTDTQYF.

V gene TRBV5-1 combines with J gene TRBJ1-1, with a tentative D call TRBD1 (5 bases). The CDR3 runs 14 residues. CDR1 and CDR2 (germline): SGHRS, YFSETQ. V shed 3 bases and J shed 5 bases, with 14 bases lying between them. The CDR3 here is CASSSQGHGTEAFF. The CDR3 bases are TGCGCCAGCAGCTCCCAGGGTCACGGGACTGAAGCTTTCTTT.

There are a few counts of this clone. The chain is built from TRBV6-4 and TRBJ1-6; maybe TRBD1 (6 bases). Per germline, CDR1 MRHNA and CDR2 SNTAGT. V was trimmed by 5 bases and J by 7 bases, leaving 12 bases between them. This CDR3 comprises 14 residues. CDR3 in amino acids: CASSRDTLNSPLHF. The CDR3 DNA follows: TGTGCCAGCAGTAGGGACACGTTGAATTCACCCCTCCACTTT.

The genes are TRBV4-1 and TRBJ1-6; D ambiguous. The CDR3 extends over 15 amino acids. CDR1 and CDR2 from the germline V gene are MGHRA and YSYEKL. V was clipped by 4 bases and J by 10 bases, with 17 bases between them. CDR3 sequence: CASSREIAGSSPLHF. Here the CDR3 DNA reads TGCGCCAGCAGCCGAGAAATAGCGGGGAGCTCACCCCTCCACTTT.

The chain is built from TRBV12-3 or TRBV12-4 and TRBJ2-7, with D possibly being TRBD1 (8 bases). V lost 6 bases and J 5 bases, leaving 14 bases between the germline ends. This CDR3 has 13 amino acids. CDR3 protein: CASRKQGGNEQYF. The CDR3 DNA reads as TGTGCCAGCAGGAAACAGGGGGGGAACGAGCAGTACTTC.

V gene TRBV19 combines with J gene TRBJ2-1; 8 bases agree with TRBD2. Germline assignment: CDR1 LNHDA and CDR2 SQIVND (reference sequence). CDR3 size: 17 residues. Losses at the gene ends were 0 bases for V and 3 bases for J; bases not matched to a gene: 7. CDR3 protein: CASSIDKSSGYYNEQFF. The CDR3 nucleotides are TGTGCCAGTAGTATAGATAAGTCTAGCGGGTACTACAATGAGCAGTTCTTC.

This sequence joins TRBV3-1 (or the pseudogene TRBV3-2) and TRBJ2-2, with D uncertain. V lost 2 bases and J 2 bases, leaving 3 bases between the germline ends. This CDR3 region has 13 residues. In germline, CDR1 is LGHDT, CDR2 YNNKEL (reference sequence). The chain's CDR3 is CASSQLNTGELFF. CDR3 sequence (DNA): TGTGCCAGCAGCCAACTCAACACCGGGGAGCTGTTTTTT.

This chain links TRBV27 with TRBJ1-1; D perhaps matches TRBD1 (6 bases). Germline V gene data show CDR1 as MNHEY and CDR2 as SMNVEV (reference sequence). This CDR3 is built from 14 residues. V lost 2 bases and J lost 10, with 17 bases in between. CDR3 protein: CASSLIPARGAAFF. CDR3 in DNA: TGTGCCAGCAGTTTAATCCCCGCCCGGGGGGCAGCTTTCTTT.

This chain connects TRBV28 to TRBJ1-1; D call uncertain. With 3 bases removed from V and 3 bases from J, the gap between germline ends came to 11 bases. Germline CDR1 and CDR2: MDHEN and SYDVKM. The CDR3 runs to 14 residues. Here the CDR3 DNA reads TGTGCCAGCAGTTTCGCAGGTAAATACACTGAAGCTTTCTTT. This codes for CASSFAGKYTEAFF.

The chain is built from TRBV18 and TRBJ2-7; 7 nucleotides match TRBD2. Losses at the gene ends were 5 bases for V and 3 bases for J; bases not matched to a gene: 4. The CDR3 runs to 13 residues. The germline V gene has CDR1 KGHSH and CDR2 LQKENI. The DNA of the CDR3 is TGTGCCAGCTCAATCCAGCGGGACTACGAGCAGTACTTC. Its protein product is CASSIQRDYEQYF.

This clone was recorded only once. V and J are TRBV5-4 and TRBJ2-1, with D maybe TRBD1 (5 bases). V shed 6 bases and J shed 0 bases, with 13 bases lying between them. The germline CDR1 and CDR2 sequences are SGHNT and YYREEE (reference sequence). The CDR3 runs to 15 residues. The CDR3 DNA follows: TGTGCCAGCATCCCTGACAGTGGCTCCTACAATGAGCAGTTCTTC. This codes for CASIPDSGSYNEQFF.

The rearrangement joins TRBV7-9 to TRBJ2-1; 9 nucleotides agree with TRBD1. Looked up from germline, CDR1 is SEHNR and CDR2 is FQNEAQ (reference sequence). CDR3 length: 17 amino acids. The V and J ends lost 5 bases and 4 bases, in that order; junction bases with no gene match: 12. CDR3 bases: TGTGCCAGCAGCGCATCGCCAGGGACAGGGCAATACAATGAGCAGTTCTTC. Translated: CASSASPGTGQYNEQFF.

The chain has TRBV19 and TRBJ1-1; no definite D call. The CDR3 length is 13 residues. V dropped 5 bases and J dropped 5 bases, with 12 bases sitting between them. Germline CDR1 is LNHDA and CDR2 is SQIVND (reference sequence). CDR3 loop: CASSVEGRTEAFF. In nucleotides, the CDR3 is TGTGCCAGTAGTGTCGAGGGAAGGACTGAAGCTTTCTTT.

The chain is built from TRBV7-2 and TRBJ1-5, with 8 positions matching TRBD1. V lost 2 bases, J lost 7 bases, and 1 base stayed unmatched. CDR1 and CDR2 (germline): SGHTA, FQGNSA. The CDR3 sequence is 13 residues long. The CDR3 DNA is TGTGCCAGCAGCTTACAGGGGGCCCAGCCCCAGCATTTT. Residues: CASSLQGAQPQHF.